This T cell receptor (beta chain) was observed in a study of cytomegalovirus exposure and HLA in healthy donors. Broader study findings: Three of the chains that were CMV-associated were confirmed in vitro to be specific for CMV antigens. The listing of 150 or so TCR beta chains classed them as cytomegalovirus-associated. Subsequent analysis of the approximately 110 validation repertoires found a tendency for first-cohort TCR clusters to co-occur.

Assay used: immunoSEQ multiplex PCR; TCRdb lists only in-frame clones, some missing. The data hold 260,000 or so clones, with approximately 90% observed a single time. CDR3 size: 13 residues. The germline V gene encodes CDR1 MNHEY and CDR2 SMNVEV (reference sequence). The V end was cut by 0 bases, the J end by 2 bases, with 3 bases between. This clone has a single count. Its antigen is not known. The same CDR3 can be traced to other DNA sequences in this sample. Sequencing was performed on PBMCs. The sequence derives from a woman between 18 and 29 years old in good health and CMV-seronegative. The chain is built from TRBV27 and TRBJ2-3; D is unresolved. The CDR3 bases are TGTGCCAGCAGTTTATCCCTCACAGATACGCAGTATTTT. This encodes CASSLSLTDTQYF.